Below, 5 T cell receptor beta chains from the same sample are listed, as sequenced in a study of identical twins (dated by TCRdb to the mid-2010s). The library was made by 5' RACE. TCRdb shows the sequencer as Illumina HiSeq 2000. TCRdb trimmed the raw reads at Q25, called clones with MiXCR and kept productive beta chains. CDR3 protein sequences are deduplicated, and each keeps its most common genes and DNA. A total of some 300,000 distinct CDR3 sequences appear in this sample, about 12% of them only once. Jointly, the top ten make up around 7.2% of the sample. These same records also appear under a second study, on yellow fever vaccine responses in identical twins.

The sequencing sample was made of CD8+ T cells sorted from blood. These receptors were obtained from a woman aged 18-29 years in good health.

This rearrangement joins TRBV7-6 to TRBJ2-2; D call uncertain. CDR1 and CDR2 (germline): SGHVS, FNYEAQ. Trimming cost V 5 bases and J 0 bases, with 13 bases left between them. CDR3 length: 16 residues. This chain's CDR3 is CASSPVLGPNTGELFF. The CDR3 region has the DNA TGTGCCAGCAGCCCCGTGCTGGGCCCGAACACCGGGGAGCTGTTTTTT.

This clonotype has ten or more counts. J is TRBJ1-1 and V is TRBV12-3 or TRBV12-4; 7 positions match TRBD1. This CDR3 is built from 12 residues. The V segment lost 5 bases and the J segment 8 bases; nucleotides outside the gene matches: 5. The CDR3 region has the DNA TGTGCCAGCAGTACGGACAGGCAAGAAGCTTTCTTT. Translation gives CASSTDRQEAFF.

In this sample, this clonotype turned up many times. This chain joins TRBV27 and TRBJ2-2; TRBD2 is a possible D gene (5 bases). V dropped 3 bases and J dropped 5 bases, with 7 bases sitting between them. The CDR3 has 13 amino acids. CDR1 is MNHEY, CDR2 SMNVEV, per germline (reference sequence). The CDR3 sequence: CASSLGDTGELFF. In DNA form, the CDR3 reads TGTGCCAGCAGTTTGGGAGATACCGGGGAGCTGTTTTTT.

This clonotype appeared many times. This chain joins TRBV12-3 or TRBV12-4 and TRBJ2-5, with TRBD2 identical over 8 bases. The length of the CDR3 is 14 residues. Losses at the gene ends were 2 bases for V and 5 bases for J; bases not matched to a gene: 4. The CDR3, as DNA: TGTGCCAGCAGTTTATCAGCGGGAGAGGAGACCCAGTACTTC. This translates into CASSLSAGEETQYF.

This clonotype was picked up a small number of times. The CDR3 loop is CASNPREDSRYEQYV. As DNA, the CDR3 is TGTGCCAGCAACCCACGGGAAGACAGCCGGTACGAGCAGTACGTC. The chain joins TRBV5-6 to TRBJ2-7; D may correspond to TRBD1 or TRBD2 (5 bases each). Looked up from germline, CDR1 is SGHDT and CDR2 is YYEEEE. V lost 6 bases and J 4 bases, leaving 20 bases between the germline ends. The length of the CDR3 is 15 residues.